This TCR beta chain was sequenced in a study of T cells after somatic rescue of genetic block. The V and J ends lost 7 bases and 8 bases respectively, with 14 bases between them. This CDR3 has 12 residues. Per the germline V gene, CDR1 is ENHRY and CDR2 is SYGVKD. Assay used: immunoSEQ multiplex PCR; TCRdb lists only in-frame clones, some missing. The sample includes around 100,000 clones, 90% to 95% seen only once; the top ten take about 1.5%. Sequenced input: peripheral blood mononuclear cells (PBMCs). V and J are TRBV10-3 and TRBJ1-2; D is possibly TRBD1 (5 bases). The TCR originated in a woman between 18 and 30 years old. The CDR3 region is CAITDSRSGYTF. CDR3 nucleotides: TGTGCCATCACAGACAGTCGATCGGGCTACACCTTC.